The 32 T cell receptor beta chains in this list originate from one sample, sequenced in a study of siplizumab effects on memory and regulatory T cells (dated by TCRdb to the late 2010s). To prepare the library, the immunoSEQ multiplex PCR assay was applied. TCRdb holds this immuneACCESS table with in-frame rearrangements only. Some clones are missing; in checked studies, unresolved V genes explain under half, and the rest has no known cause. Across this sample there are more than 85,000 clones, with less than 95% seen only once. The ten largest account for about 0.6% of the sample. Sequenced material: Tregs sorted from blood. Receptors were obtained from a human donor in good health.

This clone is a singleton in its sample. The V gene is TRBV30, the J gene TRBJ1-4, with D maybe TRBD1 (6 bases). The CDR3 totals 17 residues. Trimming left V 5 bases short and J 13 bases short, with 32 bases between. Germline V gives CDR1 GTSNPN, CDR2 SVGIG (reference sequence). The CDR3 DNA reads TGTGCCTGGGCGGTAAAACAAGGGACAACAAAAATTAGGGGACTGTTTTTT. It specifies CAWAVKQGTTKIRGLFF.

This chain joins TRBV14 and TRBJ1-3, with D possibly TRBD1 on 5 matching bases. The CDR3 length is 13 residues. Germline CDR1 SGHDN, CDR2 FVKESK. Trimming removed 2 bases from V and 8 bases from J, with 10 bases in between. The CDR3 loop is CASSQQGRDTIYF. CDR3 sequence (DNA): TGTGCCAGCAGCCAACAGGGTCGGGACACCATATATTTT.

The chain employs TRBV30 and TRBJ2-6; D is perhaps TRBD1 or TRBD2 (6 bases each). V was clipped by 2 bases and J by 0 bases, with 14 bases between them. Germline lookup yields CDR1 GTSNPN and CDR2 SVGIG (reference sequence). The CDR3 loop spans 17 amino acids. The CDR3 bases are TGTGCCTGGAGTTGGGGGGCGCCAGGCTCTGGGGCCAACGTCCTGACTTTC. This encodes CAWSWGAPGSGANVLTF.

The J gene is TRBJ2-3, the V gene TRBV4-1, with TRBD2 matching over 13 bases. The CDR3 contains 18 residues. V dropped 3 bases and J dropped 4; count of bases not matched to a gene: 10. Germline CDR1 reads MGHRA; CDR2 reads YSYEKL. DNA for the CDR3: TGCGCCAGCAGCCATCGAAGGGGGACTAGCGGGATGGCAGATACGCAGTATTTT. It is translated as CASSHRRGTSGMADTQYF.

This chain uses TRBV2 with TRBJ2-7; D is ambiguous. Germline V gene sequence: CDR1 SNHLY, CDR2 FYNNEI. Trimming cost V 0 bases and J 3 bases, with 15 bases left between them. This CDR3 has 16 amino acids. This CDR3 is CASSEAGYLVFYEQYF. DNA for the CDR3: TGTGCCAGCAGTGAAGCTGGATATTTGGTTTTCTACGAGCAGTACTTC.

The CDR3 coding sequence is TGTGCCTGGAGTGTACGAAGGGAAAAACTGTTTTTT. Amino acid sequence: CAWSVRREKLFF. The chain carries TRBV30 and TRBJ1-4; D is unresolved. With 0 bases removed from V and 8 bases from J, the gap between germline ends came to 7 bases. The V gene's germline CDR1 is GTSNPN and CDR2 SVGIG (reference sequence). The CDR3 length is 12 residues. The variable domain in full, with the rest retrieved from reference TRBV30 and TRBJ1-4, is SQTIHQWPATLVQPVGSPLSLECTVEGTSNPNLYWYRQAAGRGLQLLFYSVGIGQISSEVPQNLSASRPQDRQFILSSKKLLLSDSGFYLCAWSVRREKLFFGSGTQLSVL.

The chain links TRBV27 to TRBJ2-3, with D perhaps matching TRBD1 or TRBD2 (5 bases each). Trimming removed 6 bases at V and 6 bases at J, with 13 bases between. Germline V CDR1 and CDR2: MNHEY, SMNVEV (reference sequence). The CDR3 totals 13 residues. The CDR3 is CASSRRGDDTQYF. The CDR3 DNA reads TGTGCCAGCAGCCGCAGAGGGGACGATACGCAGTATTTT.

The chain employs TRBV4-1 and TRBJ2-4; 8 bases are a match to TRBD2. This CDR3 is built from 21 residues. The V gene's germline CDR1 is MGHRA and CDR2 YSYEKL. Trimming removed 1 base from V and 8 bases from J; junction bases left unmatched: 25. CDR3: CASSQARSEAAVWTSSDIQYF. CDR3 sequence (DNA): TGCGCCAGCAGCCAAGCCCGATCCGAAGCCGCTGTCTGGACTAGCTCAGACATTCAGTACTTC.

The V call is TRBV11-2, the J call TRBJ2-1, with 10 bases lining up with TRBD2. Germline values: CDR1 SGHAT, CDR2 FQNNGV. V shed 5 bases, J shed 4 bases, and the junction held 8 bases outside the gene matches. CDR3 length: 16 residues. This chain's CDR3 is CASSPFLAGAYNEQFF. DNA of the CDR3: TGTGCCAGCAGCCCGTTCCTAGCGGGAGCGTACAATGAGCAGTTCTTC.

CDR3 sequence (DNA): TGTGCCAGCAGCGTAGCACCAGATACGCAGTATTTT. It translates to CASSVAPDTQYF. This sequence joins TRBV9 and TRBJ2-3, with unresolved D. From germline, CDR1 is SGDLS and CDR2 YYNGEE. V shed 0 bases and J shed 4 bases, with 3 bases lying between them. The CDR3 contains 12 residues.

This clone is a singleton in its sample. This chain connects TRBV28 to TRBJ2-7, with no clear D. Germline CDR1 and CDR2: MDHEN and SYDVKM. V shed 7 bases and J shed 3 bases, with 10 bases lying between them. This CDR3 has 12 residues. The CDR3 DNA follows: TGTGCCAGCATCGGCAGCAACTACGAGCAGTACTTC. Translating it yields CASIGSNYEQYF.

This clone was seen just once. The V gene is TRBV30, the J gene TRBJ2-5, with a possible D match to TRBD2 (5 bases). Germline values: CDR1 GTSNPN, CDR2 SVGIG (reference sequence). V shed 0 bases and J shed 5 bases, with 13 bases lying between them. The CDR3 is 14 amino acids. CDR3 in DNA: TGTGCCTGGAGTGTACTGACCTCGGGGGAGACCCAGTACTTC. Its protein is CAWSVLTSGETQYF.

The J gene is TRBJ2-1, the V gene TRBV9, with 14 bases identical to TRBD2. The V and J ends lost 3 bases and 0 bases, in that order; junction bases with no gene match: 5. The germline V gene has CDR1 SGDLS and CDR2 YYNGEE. The CDR3 length is 18 residues. For the CDR3, the DNA is TGTGCCAGCAGCGAACCGACTAGCGGGAGGGTCTCCTACAATGAGCAGTTCTTC. It is translated as CASSEPTSGRVSYNEQFF.

The gene calls are TRBV30 and TRBJ1-3; TRBD1 aligns across 7 bases. With V trimmed by 2 bases and J by 0 bases, 13 bases remained unmatched. Germline V lookup: CDR1 GTSNPN, CDR2 SVGIG (reference sequence). The CDR3 is 18 amino acids. CDR3 residues: CAWSRLLWDRYSGNTIYF. Written as DNA, the CDR3 is TGTGCCTGGAGTCGTCTCCTGTGGGACAGATACTCTGGAAACACCATATATTTT.

This clone has only one observation. The rearrangement joins TRBV14 to TRBJ2-5; perhaps TRBD2 as D (6 bases). The ends were cut back, 1 base at V and 2 bases at J, with 17 bases in the middle. CDR3 size: 17 residues. The germline CDR1 and CDR2 sequences are SGHDN and FVKESK. CDR3 residues: CASSQGSGTFYQETQYF. The CDR3 coding sequence is TGTGCCAGCAGCCAAGGATCCGGGACTTTCTATCAAGAGACCCAGTACTTC.

The chain links TRBV28 to TRBJ2-3; D may be TRBD2 (5 bases). V was pared by 10 bases and J by 0 bases, with 14 bases between. From germline, CDR1 is MDHEN and CDR2 SYDVKM. The CDR3 consists of 14 residues. CDR3: CATAKRESTDTQYF. CDR3 bases: TGTGCCACCGCAAAGAGGGAGAGCACAGATACGCAGTATTTT.

The rearrangement joins TRBV2 to TRBJ2-7; a possible D gene is TRBD2 (5 bases). This CDR3 has 15 residues. With 5 bases removed from V and 0 bases from J, the gap between germline ends came to 14 bases. Germline CDR1 is SNHLY and CDR2 is FYNNEI. CDR3 coding DNA: TGTGCCAGCAGTATTCTCTTTGGGAGCTCCTACGAGCAGTACTTC. Amino acids: CASSILFGSSYEQYF.

This clone was counted once. The rearrangement links TRBV25-1 to TRBJ1-1, with D possibly matching TRBD1 (6 bases). V lost 4 bases and J lost 1, with 16 bases in between. Germline CDR1 and CDR2: MGHDK and SYGVNS. The CDR3 extends over 16 amino acids. The CDR3 loop reads CASSAMKGQPNTEAFF. In DNA, the CDR3 is TGTGCCAGCAGTGCCATGAAAGGACAGCCGAACACTGAAGCTTTCTTT.

V usage is TRBV28 and J usage is TRBJ1-1, with D possibly matching TRBD1 (6 bases). CDR3 length: 13 residues. Germline CDR1 is MDHEN and CDR2 is SYDVKM. Trimming left V 2 bases short and J 4 bases short, with 8 bases between. The CDR3 region is CASSLTGSTEAFF. The CDR3 DNA reads as TGTGCCAGCAGTTTAACAGGGAGCACTGAAGCTTTCTTT.

The V and J genes are TRBV29-1 and TRBJ1-2, with a tentative D call TRBD1 (6 bases). The germline V and J ends were trimmed by 6 bases and 7 bases, with 15 bases remaining between them. The germline V gene encodes CDR1 SQVTM and CDR2 ANQGSEA. This CDR3 region has 12 residues. For the CDR3, the DNA is TGCAGCGTCGCATGGGACAACCGTGGCTACACCTTC. This gives the protein CSVAWDNRGYTF. The entire variable domain, with the rest obtained from reference TRBV29-1 and TRBJ1-2, is as follows: SAVISQKPSRDICQRGTSLTIQCQVDSQVTMMFWYRQQPGQSLTLIATANQGSEATYESGFVIDKFPISRPNLTFSTLTVSNMSPEDSSIYLCSVAWDNRGYTFGSGTRLTVV.

V and J are TRBV27 and TRBJ2-7; 7 bases are shared with TRBD2. CDR3 length: 14 residues. Germline CDR1 is MNHEY and CDR2 is SMNVEV (reference sequence). V shed 3 bases, J shed 5 bases, and the junction held 7 bases outside the gene matches. The CDR3, as DNA: TGTGCCAGCAGTTTTGCGGGGGAGTACCACGAGCAGTACTTC. Amino acids: CASSFAGEYHEQYF.

The rearrangement joins TRBV16 to TRBJ2-7, with 7 bases matching TRBD1. Per the germline V gene, CDR1 is KGHSY and CDR2 is FQNENV. The ends lost 2 bases at V and 7 bases at J; junction bases unmatched: 17. The CDR3 is made up of 17 amino acids. The chain's CDR3 is CASSQTGTANKPREQYF. DNA for the CDR3: TGTGCCAGCAGCCAAACCGGGACAGCCAACAAACCGAGGGAGCAGTACTTC.

The chain has TRBV28 and TRBJ2-7; 7 bases are a match to TRBD1. The CDR3 has 15 amino acids. V shed 2 bases, J shed 0 bases, and the junction held 4 bases outside the gene matches. CDR1 MDHEN and CDR2 SYDVKM come from the germline V gene. CDR3 region: CASSLGQAHSYEQYF. The CDR3, as DNA: TGTGCCAGCAGTTTAGGACAGGCGCACTCCTACGAGCAGTACTTC.

V usage is TRBV7-9 and J usage is TRBJ1-3; D not resolved. CDR1 SEHNR and CDR2 FQNEAQ come from the germline V gene (reference sequence). Trimming stripped 0 bases from V and 0 bases from J, with 9 bases between. The CDR3 has 16 residues. The CDR3 nucleotides read TGTGCCAGCAGCTTAGCGGGCAGCCTCTCTGGAAACACCATATATTTT. Protein sequence: CASSLAGSLSGNTIYF.

V is TRBV28 and J is TRBJ1-4; D gene uncertain. This CDR3 contains 16 residues. V gave up 8 bases and J gave up 7 bases, with 23 bases separating them. The V gene's germline CDR1 is MDHEN and CDR2 SYDVKM. The CDR3 coding sequence is TGTGCCAGCGCAAGCCCAACGGCGGGCGGGATTGAAAAACTGTTTTTT. Translated, it gives CASASPTAGGIEKLFF.

This clone was seen only a few times. The chain is built from TRBV7-9 and TRBJ1-1; D is undetermined. The germline V gene has CDR1 SEHNR and CDR2 FQNEAQ (reference sequence). The CDR3 has 16 amino acids. The germline V and J ends were trimmed by 5 bases and 4 bases, with 20 bases remaining between them. The DNA of the CDR3 is TGTGCCAGCAGCCCTGTGTCAGGAGGAGCGCGCACTGAAGCTTTCTTT. This sequence encodes CASSPVSGGARTEAFF.

The chain has TRBV29-1 and TRBJ1-1; D ambiguous. The CDR3 is 13 residues long. V was trimmed by 5 bases and J by 0 bases, leaving 10 bases between them. Germline V CDR1 and CDR2: SQVTM, ANQGSEA. The CDR3 nucleotides are TGCAGCGTTCTGTCCCCGCTGAACACTGAAGCTTTCTTT. This encodes CSVLSPLNTEAFF.

This chain uses TRBV20-1 with TRBJ2-7; no clear D gene. Germline V gives CDR1 DFQATT, CDR2 SNEGSKA (reference sequence). V gave up 3 bases and J gave up 3 bases, with 6 bases separating them. The CDR3 consists of 11 residues. The DNA for the CDR3 is TGCAGTGCTAGCCACGACTACGAGCAGTACTTC. This gives the protein CSASHDYEQYF.

The rearrangement joins TRBV30 to TRBJ2-2; D gene ambiguous. This CDR3 has 12 residues. Germline CDR1 reads GTSNPN; CDR2 reads SVGIG (reference sequence). The ends were cut back, 3 bases at V and 7 bases at J, with 9 bases in the middle. The DNA of the CDR3 is TGTGCCTGGAGGGCGAGTATCGGGGAGCTGTTTTTT. Amino acids: CAWRASIGELFF.

V usage is TRBV21-1 and J usage is TRBJ2-1; the D call of TRBD1 is as the table states it, not checked on the DNA. TRBV21-1 corresponds to a pseudogene. The CDR3 covers 16 residues. The DNA for the CDR3 is TGTGCCAGCAGCAAAACACAGGGGGGAAAGGACAATGAGCAGTTCTTC. As protein: CASSKTQGGKDNEQFF.

The CDR3 sequence is CASSMNTEAFF. Here the CDR3 DNA reads TGTGCCAGTTCCATGAACACTGAAGCTTTCTTT. The V call is TRBV19, the J call TRBJ1-1; D gene unclear. Per the germline V gene, CDR1 is LNHDA and CDR2 is SQIVND (reference sequence). With 8 bases removed from V and 0 bases from J, the gap between germline ends came to 4 bases. The CDR3 has 11 amino acids.

The gene calls are TRBV27 and TRBJ1-3; D not resolved. The CDR3 consists of 13 residues. V was shortened by 6 bases and J by 9 bases, with 15 bases between the two germline ends. The germline CDR1 and CDR2 sequences are MNHEY and SMNVEV (reference sequence). The CDR3 spells CASRPAGKGTIYF. CDR3 DNA sequence: TGTGCCAGCAGGCCTGCGGGGAAGGGCACCATATATTTT.